Included here is one T cell receptor (beta chain) sequence, with context. In the source study's methods: Scientists estimated how many nucleated cells there were by amplifying reference gene primers. Measured with immunoSEQ multiplex PCR; TCRdb has only the in-frame clones, and not every one. V, J and clone size are those of that table, while D and trimming were read from the DNA. Of some 200,000 clones listed, 94% are singletons. This record belongs to a study of blood T cell repertoires in COVID-19. The CDR3 is 15 amino acids. Trimming removed 0 bases from V and 9 bases from J, with 16 bases in between. Germline values: CDR1 SGHRS, CDR2 YFSETQ.

The receptor's source is a man younger than 40 with COVID-19, enrolled during active disease. The sequenced sample was peripheral blood. This rearrangement joins TRBV5-1 to TRBJ2-1, with D maybe TRBD2 (5 bases). CDR3 amino acids: CASSLALAGTSEQFF. The CDR3, as DNA: TGCGCCAGCAGCTTGGCTCTAGCTGGAACGAGTGAGCAGTTCTTC.